The entry that follows covers one T cell receptor beta chain sequence. Its target is unknown. The sample is drawn from a study of T cells and Merkel cell carcinoma outcomes. V lost 6 bases to trimming and J lost 10 bases, with 16 bases between them. The germline gives CDR1 KGHSH, CDR2 LQKENI. CDR3 length equals 12 residues. Assay: immunoSEQ multiplex PCR; the TCRdb copy retains only in-frame clones and omits some. Of about 9,200 clones in the sample, approximately 80% were seen once. General study findings and limits: Merkel cell carcinoma outcomes were reportedly predicted by repertoire and T-cell density.

Source material: tumor tissue from Merkel cell carcinoma. This clonotype was obtained from a human donor with Merkel cell carcinoma. This sequence joins TRBV18 and TRBJ2-7; D call uncertain. The CDR3 loop is CASSTEDFFQYF. The CDR3 nucleotides are TGTGCCAGCTCTACAGAGGATTTCTTTCAGTACTTC.